These T cell receptor beta chains were read from a single sample in a study of spatial heterogeneity in lung cancer. One entry per CDR3 protein results from TCRdb running MiXCR on the 5' RACE reads. The sample includes approximately 18,000 distinct CDR3 sequences, about 18% seen only once; the top ten take around 5.9%. Sequencing was performed on PBMCs, taken at follow-up. All receptors derive from a male donor with early-stage non-small cell lung cancer. Both conserved end residues are part of each CDR3. D genes are given only for firm matches. Clone size is given for some rows only: seen once, a few or many times, or a class if the clone is expanded.

>NA|NA|TRBJ2-1|TRBV30
CAWSVGGIDEQFF
TGTGCCTGGAGTGTAGGGGGGATTGACGAGCAGTTCTTC
>TRBD2|medium-sized|TRBJ2-5|TRBV13
CASSKGIGLAEETQYF
TGTGCCAGCAGTAAAGGCATAGGACTAGCGGAAGAGACCCAGTACTTC
>NA|many|TRBJ2-2|TRBV11-1
CASSLFRRVDGELFF
TGTGCCAGCAGCTTGTTTCGCAGGGTGGACGGGGAGCTGTTTTTT
>NA|few|TRBJ2-1|TRBV20-1
CSARESGGPWNEQFF
TGCAGTGCTAGAGAATCCGGGGGGCCTTGGAATGAGCAGTTCTTC
>TRBD2|many|TRBJ2-3|TRBV11-3
CASSLRASGGTDTQYF
TGTGCCAGCAGCCTCCGCGCTAGCGGGGGTACAGATACGCAGTATTTT
>NA|NA|TRBJ2-1|TRBV4-2
CASSQVLWGVEQFF
TGTGCCAGCAGCCAGGTCCTCTGGGGAGTCGAGCAGTTCTTC
>NA|large|TRBJ2-5|TRBV5-1
CASSLAWVIRAQETQYF
TGCGCCAGCAGCTTGGCTTGGGTCATCAGGGCCCAAGAGACCCAGTACTTC
>NA|NA|TRBJ2-3|TRBV7-9
CASSTTSLPVRTQYF
TGTGCCAGCAGCACTACGTCGCTACCCGTACGTACGCAGTATTTT
>TRBD1|few|TRBJ1-2|TRBV10-3
CAISDQGERGYTF
TGTGCCATCAGTGATCAGGGGGAGCGCGGCTACACCTTC
>NA|few|TRBJ1-3|TRBV30
CAWSVQGGNTIYF
TGTGCCTGGAGTGTTCAGGGGGGAAACACCATATATTTT
>NA|medium-sized|TRBJ2-3|TRBV4-3
CASSQDRGLITDTQYF
TGCGCCAGCAGCCAAGACAGGGGACTAATCACAGATACGCAGTATTTT
>NA|few|TRBJ2-2|TRBV29-1
CSVDGGMAGELFF
TGCAGCGTTGATGGAGGGATGGCCGGGGAGCTGTTTTTT
>TRBD2|few|TRBJ2-3|TRBV6-6
CASRLAGVGTDTQYF
TGTGCCAGCAGATTAGCGGGGGTGGGCACAGATACGCAGTATTTT
>NA|NA|TRBJ1-5|TRBV7-2
CASSLVRQPQHF
TGTGCCAGCAGCTTAGTCAGGCAGCCCCAGCATTTT
>NA|many|TRBJ2-7|TRBV20-1
CSARQPPDYEQYF
TGCAGTGCTAGACAGCCCCCCGACTACGAGCAGTACTTC
>NA|NA|TRBJ2-2|TRBV29-1
CSVIAGTAPGELFF
TGCAGCGTTATTGCAGGGACGGCGCCCGGGGAGCTGTTTTTT
>NA|many|TRBJ2-7|TRBV15
CATSRQVTTYEQYF
TGTGCCACCAGCAGACAGGTGACCACCTACGAGCAGTACTTC
>NA|few|TRBJ1-2|TRBV6-6
CASSGFGGRGYTF
TGTGCCAGCAGTGGGTTCGGGGGGCGCGGCTACACCTTC
>NA|few|TRBJ2-3|TRBV7-9
CASSLSSVAADTQYF
TGTGCCAGCAGCTTATCGTCGGTTGCCGCAGATACGCAGTATTTT
>NA|few|TRBJ1-4|TRBV11-2
CASSIPRGEKLFF
TGTGCCAGCAGTATTCCCCGAGGGGAAAAACTGTTTTTT
>NA|many|TRBJ1-5|TRBV7-2
CASSLDLANQPQHF
TGTGCCAGCAGCTTAGATCTAGCCAATCAGCCCCAGCATTTT
>TRBD1|medium-sized|TRBJ2-1|TRBV14
CASSHWDSNLEQFF
TGTGCCAGCAGCCACTGGGACAGCAATTTAGAGCAGTTCTTC
>NA|few|TRBJ2-1|TRBV3-1
CASSQDSFYNEQFF
TGTGCCAGCAGCCAAGACAGTTTCTACAATGAGCAGTTCTTC
>NA|few|TRBJ1-2|TRBV7-2
CASSLEYGGYTF
TGTGCCAGCAGCTTAGAGTACGGTGGCTACACCTTC
>TRBD2|medium-sized|TRBJ2-7|TRBV5-6
CASSLVGRPYEQYF
TGTGCCAGCAGCTTGGTCGGGAGGCCCTACGAGCAGTACTTC
>NA|NA|TRBJ1-1|TRBV14
CASSQGYGGLNTEAFF
TGTGCCAGCAGCCAGGGGTACGGTGGGCTGAACACTGAAGCTTTCTTT
>NA|many|TRBJ1-2|TRBV5-6
CASSLIHDGYTF
TGTGCCAGCAGCTTAATACACGATGGCTACACCTTC
>TRBD1|NA|TRBJ1-2|TRBV25-1
CASSDDRGSYGYTF
TGTGCCAGCAGTGACGACAGGGGATCCTATGGCTACACCTTC
>NA|NA|TRBJ2-7|TRBV5-1
CASSLALSYEQYF
TGCGCCAGCAGCTTGGCCCTGTCGTACGAGCAGTACTTC
>NA|NA|TRBJ2-7|TRBV6-2/TRBV6-3
CASNHRDEQYF
TGTGCCAGCAACCATCGGGACGAGCAGTACTTC
>NA|NA|TRBJ2-3|TRBV3-1
CASSQDLGAVADTQYF
TGTGCCAGCAGCCAAGATCTGGGGGCAGTAGCAGATACGCAGTATTTT
>TRBD1|many|TRBJ2-1|TRBV30
CAWSSYRGRAYNEQFF
TGTGCCTGGAGCTCCTACAGGGGGCGCGCCTACAATGAGCAGTTCTTC
>NA|NA|TRBJ1-1|TRBV12-3/TRBV12-4
CASSLNWRTFF
TGTGCCAGCAGTTTAAATTGGCGAACTTTCTTT
>NA|NA|TRBJ2-7|TRBV29-1
CSVGIRGGDEQCF
TGCAGCGTTGGGATCCGGGGAGGAGACGAGCAGTGCTTC
>NA|NA|TRBJ1-4|TRBV30
CAWRAGGNNEKLFF
TGTGCCTGGAGAGCGGGGGGAAATAATGAAAAACTGTTTTTT
>TRBD1|NA|TRBJ1-2|TRBV20-1
CSAEDRDIYGYTF
TGCAGTGCTGAAGACAGGGATATCTATGGCTACACCTTC
>NA|many|TRBJ2-7|TRBV20-1
CSAPRDTSYEQYF
TGCAGTGCGCCCCGGGACACCTCCTACGAGCAGTACTTC
>NA|NA|TRBJ1-1|TRBV19
CASSIDRGRGNTEAFF
TGTGCCAGTAGTATCGACAGAGGGCGTGGGAACACTGAAGCTTTCTTT
>NA|few|TRBJ2-7|TRBV20-1
CSARDDYEQYF
TGCAGTGCTAGAGATGACTACGAGCAGTACTTC